This entry features one TCR beta chain sequence. The entry originates in a study of blood T cell repertoires in COVID-19. Background on the study: Spain, Italy and the United States supplied samples that represented acute and convalescent COVID-19. Sample material is recorded as cDNA or gDNA derived from T cells, B-cell-depleted T cells, or PBMCs.

Authors' data handling: Scientists estimated how many nucleated cells there were by amplifying reference gene primers. Sequencing was performed with immunoSEQ multiplex PCR; in TCRdb, only in-frame clones are kept and a portion is missing. The V and J calls and clone size were taken over from that table, and D and trimming were inferred from the DNA. The sample carries tens of thousands of clones, 86% recorded once. With 3 bases clipped from V and 6 bases from J, the junction kept 1 base outside the gene matches. The CDR3 loop spans 12 amino acids. The germline V gene encodes CDR1 LGHDT and CDR2 YNNKEL (reference sequence).

V is TRBV3-1 (or the pseudogene TRBV3-2) and J is TRBJ2-5; 7 nucleotides line up with TRBD1. Sequencing input: peripheral blood. The sequence came from a man aged 25-45 years with acute or convalescent COVID-19. CDR3 in amino acids: CASSQDRQTQYF. The CDR3 DNA reads as TGTGCCAGCAGCCAGGACAGGCAGACCCAGTACTTC.